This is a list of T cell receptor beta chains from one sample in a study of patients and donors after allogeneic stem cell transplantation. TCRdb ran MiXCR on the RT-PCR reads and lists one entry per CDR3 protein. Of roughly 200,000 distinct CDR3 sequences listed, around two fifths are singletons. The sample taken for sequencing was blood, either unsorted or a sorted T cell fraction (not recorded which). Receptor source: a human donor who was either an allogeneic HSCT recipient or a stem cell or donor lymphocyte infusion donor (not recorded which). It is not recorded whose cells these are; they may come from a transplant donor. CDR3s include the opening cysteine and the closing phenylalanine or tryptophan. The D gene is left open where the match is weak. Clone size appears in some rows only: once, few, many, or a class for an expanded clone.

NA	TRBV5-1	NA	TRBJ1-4	TGCGCCAGCAGCTTGAGGGGGGCTGAAAAACTGTTTTTT	CASSLRGAEKLFF
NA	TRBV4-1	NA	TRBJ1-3	TGCGCCAGCAGCCCCCCCCGGGGCGGTAGCTCTGGAAACACCATATATTTT	CASSPPRGGSSGNTIYF
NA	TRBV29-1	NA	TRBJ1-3	TGCAGCGTTGAGATATCTGGAAACACCATATATTTT	CSVEISGNTIYF
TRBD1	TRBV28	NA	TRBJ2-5	TGTGCCAGCAGTAAGGGACAGGGGACCCGGGAGACCCAGTACTTC	CASSKGQGTRETQYF
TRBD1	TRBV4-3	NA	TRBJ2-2	TGCGCCAGCAGCCAAGATGGATCCCGGGATTCCAGGGGGAGCGGGGAGCTGTTTTTT	CASSQDGSRDSRGSGELFF
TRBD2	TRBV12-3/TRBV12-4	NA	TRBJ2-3	TGTGCCAGCAGTCGGGGGGACACAGATACGCAGTATTTT	CASSRGDTDTQYF
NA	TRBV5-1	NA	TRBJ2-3	TGCGCCAGCAGCTTGATCCGGCGGGATACAGATACGCAGTATTTT	CASSLIRRDTDTQYF
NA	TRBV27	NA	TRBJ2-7	TGTGCCAGCAGTTCCGTGGGAGTTCCCTACGAGCAGTACTTC	CASSSVGVPYEQYF
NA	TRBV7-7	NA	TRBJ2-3	TGTGCCAGCAGCTTCAGGCTTTCGGATACGCAGTATTTT	CASSFRLSDTQYF
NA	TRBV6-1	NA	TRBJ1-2	TGTGCCAGCAGTCCGGGTCTTGACTATGGCTACACCTTC	CASSPGLDYGYTF
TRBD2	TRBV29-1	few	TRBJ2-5	TGCAGCGCTGAGCCGACTAGCGGGGGTGAGACCCAGTACTTC	CSAEPTSGGETQYF
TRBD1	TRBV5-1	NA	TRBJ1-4	TGCGCCAGCAGCAGCCTGGGACAGGATAATGAAAAACTGTTTTTT	CASSSLGQDNEKLFF
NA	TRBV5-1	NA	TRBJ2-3	TGCGCCAGCAGCCGGACCAGGCTGGACACAGATACGCAGTATTTT	CASSRTRLDTDTQYF
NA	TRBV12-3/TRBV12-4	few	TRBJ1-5	TGTGCCAGCAGTCCGGACACTGCAAATCAGCCCCAGCATTTT	CASSPDTANQPQHF
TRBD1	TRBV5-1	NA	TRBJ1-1	TGCGCCAGCAGCGAGCGGACAGGGGATGGGAACACTGAAGCTTTCTTT	CASSERTGDGNTEAFF
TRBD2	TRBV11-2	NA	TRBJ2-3	TGTGCCAGCAGCTTTGGGGCTAGCGGGGTCCTCGGGGCAGATACGCAGTATTTT	CASSFGASGVLGADTQYF
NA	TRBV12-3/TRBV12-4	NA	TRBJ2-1	TGTGCCAGCAGTTTAGCCATTACGGACCGGGGGTTCTTC	CASSLAITDRGFF
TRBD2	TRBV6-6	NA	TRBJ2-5	TGTGCCAGCAATCCGGGGGGCCAAGAGACCCAGTACTTC	CASNPGGQETQYF
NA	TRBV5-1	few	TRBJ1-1	TGCGCCAGCAGACCTACACCGAACACTGAAGCTTTCTTT	CASRPTPNTEAFF
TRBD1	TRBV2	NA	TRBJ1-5	TGTGCCAGCACCACCGGGACAGCGAATAGCAATCAGCCCCAGCATTTT	CASTTGTANSNQPQHF
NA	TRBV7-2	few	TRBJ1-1	TGTGCCAGCAGCCCCCCGGGCGAGGCGACTGAAGCTTTCTTT	CASSPPGEATEAFF
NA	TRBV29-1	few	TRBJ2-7	TGCAGCGTTGAAGGCAGGACCTCCTACGAGCAGTACTTC	CSVEGRTSYEQYF
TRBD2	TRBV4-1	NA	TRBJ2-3	TGCGCCAGCAGTTCCCGGGGGGGCCCAGATACGCAGTATTTT	CASSSRGGPDTQYF
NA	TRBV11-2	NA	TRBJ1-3	TGTGCCAGCAGCTTAGACTGGACAGTCTCTGGAAACACCATATATTTT	CASSLDWTVSGNTIYF
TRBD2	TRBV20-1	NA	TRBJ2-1	TGCAGTGCTAGGAGTAGCGGGGATTGGCAGTTCTTC	CSARSSGDWQFF
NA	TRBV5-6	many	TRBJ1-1	TGTGCCAGCAGCCCCGTTATGGGCCTCCGGGCTTTCTTT	CASSPVMGLRAFF
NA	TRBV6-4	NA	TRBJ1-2	TGTGCCAGCAGTGACTCAGGTGGAGACTATGGCTACACCTTC	CASSDSGGDYGYTF
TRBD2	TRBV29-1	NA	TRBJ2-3	TGCAGCGTTAGAGGGTTAGCGGGGGTTTCGTCAGATACGCAGTATTTT	CSVRGLAGVSSDTQYF
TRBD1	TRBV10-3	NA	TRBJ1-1	TGTGCCATCAGCCCTGACAGGGCCCTTGGAGCTTTCTTT	CAISPDRALGAFF
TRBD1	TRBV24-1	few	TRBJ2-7	TGTGCCACCAGTGAGACAGGGGGAAACTACGAGCAGTACTTC	CATSETGGNYEQYF
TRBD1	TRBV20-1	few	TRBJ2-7	TGCAGTGCTATGGGACAGGGGGCCTCCTACGAGCAGTACTTC	CSAMGQGASYEQYF
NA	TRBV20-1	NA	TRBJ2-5	TGCAGTGCTAGCGGGGACCAAGAGACCCAGTACTTC	CSASGDQETQYF
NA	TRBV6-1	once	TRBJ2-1	TGTGCCAGCACCAGATTGACGGCCTACAATGAGCAGTTCTTC	CASTRLTAYNEQFF
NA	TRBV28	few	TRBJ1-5	TGTGCCACCTCGACAGGATCCCTTAGCAATCAGCCCCAGCATTTT	CATSTGSLSNQPQHF
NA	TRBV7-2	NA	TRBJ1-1	TGTGCCAGCAGCTTACTAAGGTCCACTGAAGCTTTCTTT	CASSLLRSTEAFF
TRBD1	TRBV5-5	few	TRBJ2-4	TGTGCCAGCAGCACAGGGGCAGCCAAAAACATTCAGTACTTC	CASSTGAAKNIQYF
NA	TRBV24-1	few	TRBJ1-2	TGTGCCACCAGTGATTGGAGGGGGGACTACTATGGCTACACCTTC	CATSDWRGDYYGYTF
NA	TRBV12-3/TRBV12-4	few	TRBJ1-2	TGTGCCAGCAGCCGTACAGTACCCGCTAACTATGGCTACACCTTC	CASSRTVPANYGYTF
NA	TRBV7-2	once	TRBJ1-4	TGTGCCAGCAGCGCGACAGCTGGGGGTGAAAAACTGTTTTTT	CASSATAGGEKLFF
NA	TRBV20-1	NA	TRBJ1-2	TGCAGTGCTAGACGGCAGGGTAAAGTTGACACCTTC	CSARRQGKVDTF
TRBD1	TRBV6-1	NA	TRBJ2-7	TGTGCCAGCGGGGTTACCGGGACAGGAGTTTACGAGCAGTACTTC	CASGVTGTGVYEQYF
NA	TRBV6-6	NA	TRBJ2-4	TGTGCCAGCAGTTACTCCCATGAGAATCACCACTTC	CASSYSHENHHF
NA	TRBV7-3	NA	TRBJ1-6	TGTGCCAGCAGCTTATATGCAGGGTCGGGTTCACCCCTCCACTTT	CASSLYAGSGSPLHF
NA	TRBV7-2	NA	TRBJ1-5	TGTGCCAGCAGCTTAGTAGGCCAAGGCAATCAGCCCCAGCATTTT	CASSLVGQGNQPQHF
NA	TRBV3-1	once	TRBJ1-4	TGTGCCAGCAGCCAGAGGGGGGAAAAACTGTTTTTT	CASSQRGEKLFF
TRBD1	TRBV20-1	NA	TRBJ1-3	TGCAGTGCTAGAACACTGACAGGGAACACCATATATTTT	CSARTLTGNTIYF
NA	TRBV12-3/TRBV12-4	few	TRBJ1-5	TGTGCCAGCAGTTTCTCCCCGGGAATCCCTAGCAATCAGCCCCAGCATTTT	CASSFSPGIPSNQPQHF
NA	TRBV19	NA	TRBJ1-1	TGTGCCAGTAGTAAGGACGGTTTCATGAACACTGAAGCTTTCTTT	CASSKDGFMNTEAFF
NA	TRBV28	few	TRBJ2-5	TGTGCCAGCGAGGGACGGCAAGAGACCCAGTACTTC	CASEGRQETQYF
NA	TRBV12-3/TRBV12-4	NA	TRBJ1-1	TGTGCCAGCAGTGCCGGGGGGGTTTTGAACACTGAAGCTTTCTTT	CASSAGGVLNTEAFF
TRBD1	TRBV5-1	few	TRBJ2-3	TGCGCCAGCACAGGACAGGGATTTAGAGATACGCAGTATTTT	CASTGQGFRDTQYF
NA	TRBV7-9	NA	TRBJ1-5	TGTGCCAGCAGCATTATAAGCGGTCAGCCCCAGCATTTT	CASSIISGQPQHF
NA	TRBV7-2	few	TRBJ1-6	TGTGCCAGCAGCTTAGCGGCAGGGAATTCACCCCTCCACTTT	CASSLAAGNSPLHF
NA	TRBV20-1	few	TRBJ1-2	TGCAGTGCCATGAGGCCGGCAGCCACTAACTATGGCTACACCTTC	CSAMRPAATNYGYTF
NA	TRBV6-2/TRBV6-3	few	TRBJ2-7	TGTGCCAGCAGTCACAGCTACGAGCAGTACTTC	CASSHSYEQYF
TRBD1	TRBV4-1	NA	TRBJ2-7	TGCGCCAGCAGCCAAGTAATGAAGGCAGGGGGAGTCGAGCAGTACTTC	CASSQVMKAGGVEQYF
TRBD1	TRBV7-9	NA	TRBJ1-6	TGTGCCAGCAGACCCGGGACAGTCAATTCACCCCTCCACTTT	CASRPGTVNSPLHF